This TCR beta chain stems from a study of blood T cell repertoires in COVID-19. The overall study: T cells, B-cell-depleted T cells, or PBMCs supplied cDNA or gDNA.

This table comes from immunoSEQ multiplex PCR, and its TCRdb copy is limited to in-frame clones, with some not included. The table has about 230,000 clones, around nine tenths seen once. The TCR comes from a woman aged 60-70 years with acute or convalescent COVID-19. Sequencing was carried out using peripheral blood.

The CDR3 spells CATLGKGAVEQYF. DNA for the CDR3: TGTGCCACCCTAGGTAAGGGGGCTGTCGAGCAGTACTTC. The chain employs TRBV6-5 and TRBJ2-7; 7 bases align to TRBD1. Germline lookup yields CDR1 MNHEY and CDR2 SVGAGI. V shed 10 bases, J shed 6 bases, and the junction held 12 bases outside the gene matches. The CDR3 loop spans 13 amino acids.